These 30 T cell receptor beta chains came from one sample sequenced in a study of blood T cells in healthy people across ages (dated by TCRdb to the mid-2010s). Libraries were prepared through 5' RACE. Data came from an Illumina HiSeq 2500. A second PCR of about 7 to 12 cycles was run with a J-beta primer mix and a sample-barcoded 5' primer. TCRdb reprocessing: public reads trimmed at Q25 with fastp, clones called with MiXCR, in-frame beta chains kept. CDR3 protein sequences are deduplicated, and each keeps its most common genes and DNA. The sample has roughly 1.7 million distinct CDR3 sequences on record, around 36% of them singletons. Roughly 12% of the sample goes to the ten largest clones. What was sequenced was blood. The receptors come from a woman younger than 45 in good health.

This clonotype has just one count. The chain couples TRBV2 to TRBJ1-1, with D possibly matching TRBD1 (5 bases). With 9 bases removed from V and 1 base from J, the gap between germline ends came to 15 bases. The length of the CDR3 is 14 residues. The germline V gene encodes CDR1 SNHLY and CDR2 FYNNEI. The CDR3 loop is CAREMGGWNTEAFF. CDR3 nucleotide sequence: TGTGCCAGGGAAATGGGGGGGTGGAACACTGAAGCTTTCTTT. The variable domain in full, completed from reference TRBV2 and TRBJ1-1, reads EPEVTQTPSHQVTQMGQEVILRCVPISNHLYFYWYRQILGQKVEFLVSFYNNEISEKSEIFDDQFSVERPDGSNFTLKIRSTKLEDSAMYFCAREMGGWNTEAFFGQGTRLTVV.

V usage is TRBV5-1 and J usage is TRBJ2-7; 8 bases match TRBD1. The V gene's germline CDR1 is SGHRS and CDR2 YFSETQ. V lost 2 bases and J lost 3; bases outside the gene matches: 4. This CDR3 has 14 residues. The DNA for the CDR3 is TGCGCCAGCAGCTTCCGGGACAGGAACTACGAGCAGTACTTC. It specifies CASSFRDRNYEQYF. Full variable domain (remainder filled in from reference TRBV5-1 and TRBJ2-7): KAGVTQTPRYLIKTRGQQVTLSCSPISGHRSVSWYQQTPGQGLQFLFEYFSETQRNKGNFPGRFSGRQFSNSRSEMNVSTLELGDSALYLCASSFRDRNYEQYFGPGTRLTVT.

The rearrangement joins TRBV9 to TRBJ2-2; D possibly corresponds to TRBD1 (6 bases). CDR3 size: 16 residues. The V gene lost 0 bases and the J gene lost 2 bases, with 11 bases spanning the gap. Germline lookup yields CDR1 SGDLS and CDR2 YYNGEE. CDR3 sequence (DNA): TGTGCCAGCAGCGTAGTGACAGGAGCAAACACCGGGGAGCTGTTTTTT. Protein product: CASSVVTGANTGELFF.

This clonotype appeared a few times. The rearrangement joins TRBV9 to TRBJ2-3, with 8 bases that match TRBD2. CDR1 and CDR2 from the germline V gene are SGDLS and YYNGEE. This CDR3 comprises 16 residues. The V segment lost 0 bases and the J segment 2 bases; nucleotides outside the gene matches: 5. The CDR3 protein is CASSVGTSNPTDTQYF. As DNA, the CDR3 is TGTGCCAGCAGCGTAGGGACTAGCAACCCCACAGATACGCAGTATTTT.

The chain joins TRBV6-1 to TRBJ1-6; D is unresolved. The CDR3 spans 14 residues. V was trimmed by 6 bases and J by 10 bases, leaving 16 bases between them. Germline V lookup: CDR1 MNHNS, CDR2 SASEGT. The CDR3 sequence: CASRDQPGGSPLHF. CDR3 nucleotide sequence: TGTGCCAGCAGGGACCAGCCGGGTGGGTCACCCCTCCACTTT.

The chain combines TRBV6-6 with TRBJ1-5, with TRBD1 as a possible D gene (6 bases). Per germline, CDR1 MNHNY and CDR2 SVGAGI (reference sequence). V lost 0 bases and J lost 5, with 17 bases in between. The CDR3 runs to 17 residues. As DNA, the CDR3 is TGTGCCAGCAGTTACTCGACCCTGGGACATCGCGATCAGCCCCAGCATTTT. As protein: CASSYSTLGHRDQPQHF.

The chain is built from TRBV20-1 and TRBJ1-2; D unresolved. V was shortened by 6 bases and J by 8 bases, with 16 bases between the two germline ends. The length of the CDR3 is 12 residues. CDR1 is DFQATT, CDR2 SNEGSKA, per germline (reference sequence). DNA of the CDR3: TGCAGTGCAGAAAACGACTATATGGGCTACACCTTC. It specifies CSAENDYMGYTF.

The J gene is TRBJ1-1, the V gene TRBV12-3 or TRBV12-4; TRBD1 matches at 7 bases. This CDR3 comprises 14 residues. V lost 6 bases, J lost 3 bases, and 7 bases stayed unmatched. The CDR3 DNA follows: TGTGCCAGCAGCACAAACAGGGGACACACTGAAGCTTTCTTT. This encodes CASSTNRGHTEAFF.

As concerns this clonotype: Given a much more abundant clone one base away, this may be a read error. The rearrangement uses TRBV27 and TRBJ1-2, with 9 positions matching TRBD1. Germline V gene sequence: CDR1 MNHEY, CDR2 SMNVEV (reference sequence). This CDR3 spans 13 amino acids. The CDR3 DNA reads TGTGCCAGCAGTCGGGACAGGGACTATGACTACACCTTC. It is translated as CASSRDRDYDYTF.

This clonotype was counted only a few times. The gene calls are TRBV20-1 and TRBJ2-3, with TRBD2 as a possible D gene (5 bases). The V gene lost 4 bases and the J gene lost 6 bases, with 23 bases spanning the gap. This CDR3 is 16 amino acids long. Germline V lookup: CDR1 DFQATT, CDR2 SNEGSKA (reference sequence). The CDR3 reads CSAITPEIAQWDTQYF. CDR3 DNA sequence: TGCAGTGCTATTACCCCGGAGATAGCGCAATGGGATACGCAGTATTTT.

This clonotype was observed many times. This sequence joins TRBV20-1 and TRBJ2-3; D is undetermined. The V gene lost 5 bases and the J gene lost 8 bases, with 11 bases spanning the gap. Per the germline V gene, CDR1 is DFQATT and CDR2 is SNEGSKA (reference sequence). There are 11 residues in the CDR3. CDR3 residues: CSAALEVTQYF. CDR3 coding DNA: TGCAGTGCTGCCCTAGAGGTTACGCAGTATTTT.

The chain recombines TRBV12-3 or TRBV12-4 with TRBJ1-1, with 7 bases fitting TRBD1. Losses at the gene ends were 1 base for V and 4 bases for J; bases not matched to a gene: 6. This CDR3 contains 15 residues. DNA for the CDR3: TGTGCCAGCAGTTTAGATAGGGGGCTGAGCACTGAAGCTTTCTTT. Residues: CASSLDRGLSTEAFF.

This clonotype has a count of ten or more. The J gene is TRBJ2-7, the V gene TRBV20-1, with D possibly matching TRBD1 (6 bases). This CDR3 is built from 10 residues. Germline CDR1 is DFQATT and CDR2 is SNEGSKA (reference sequence). V was trimmed by 5 bases and J by 7 bases, leaving 9 bases between them. The chain's CDR3 is CSAYREEQYF. As DNA, the CDR3 is TGCAGTGCTTACAGGGAAGAGCAGTACTTC.

The V gene is TRBV27, the J gene TRBJ1-2; 7 bases fit TRBD1. V gave up 4 bases and J gave up 3 bases; unmatched junction bases: 8. Per the germline V gene, CDR1 is MNHEY and CDR2 is SMNVEV (reference sequence). CDR3 length equals 15 residues. CDR3 sequence (DNA): TGTGCCAGCAGTTCGCACACAGGGGCGGACTATGGCTACACCTTC. It is translated as CASSSHTGADYGYTF.

This chain connects TRBV20-1 to TRBJ2-5; TRBD1 is a possible D gene (6 bases). This CDR3 comprises 15 residues. Germline CDR1 and CDR2: DFQATT and SNEGSKA (reference sequence). Trimming removed 4 bases at V and 0 bases at J, with 15 bases between. Written as DNA, the CDR3 is TGCAGTGCTATTCTAAGGACAGCGTACCAAGAGACCCAGTACTTC. Translating it yields CSAILRTAYQETQYF.

The sample holds a few counts of this clonotype. This rearrangement joins TRBV29-1 to TRBJ1-2; 7 bases fit TRBD1. This CDR3 contains 14 residues. Trimming cost V 6 bases and J 4 bases; bases outside gene matches: 11. Germline V CDR1 and CDR2: SQVTM, ANQGSEA. CDR3 sequence reads: CSVGGPGTVYGYTF. CDR3 sequence (DNA): TGCAGCGTGGGGGGGCCCGGGACAGTCTATGGCTACACCTTC.

This clonotype was found a few times. The V and J genes are TRBV2 and TRBJ2-4; TRBD1 matches at 10 bases. The junction had 3 bases not matched to a gene; V was cut back by 6 bases and J by 7 bases. This CDR3 has 13 amino acids. Germline V gene data show CDR1 as SNHLY and CDR2 as FYNNEI. This chain's CDR3 is CASRTGQGNIQYF. CDR3 nucleotide sequence: TGTGCCAGCAGAACGGGACAGGGGAACATTCAGTACTTC. Drawing the rest from reference TRBV2 and TRBJ2-4, the complete variable domain is EPEVTQTPSHQVTQMGQEVILRCVPISNHLYFYWYRQILGQKVEFLVSFYNNEISEKSEIFDDQFSVERPDGSNFTLKIRSTKLEDSAMYFCASRTGQGNIQYFGAGTRLSVL.

Turning to this clonotype: An end of the junction differs from the germline gene, which may be a read error. CDR3: CASSTSGSLYGYTF. The CDR3 DNA follows: TGCGCTAGCAGCACCTCAGGGAGCCTCTATGGCTACACCTTC. J is TRBJ1-2 and V is TRBV5-1; maybe TRBD1 (5 bases). The CDR3 is 14 residues long. Germline CDR1 is SGHRS and CDR2 is YFSETQ.

The chain recombines TRBV3-1 with TRBJ2-5, with D perhaps matching TRBD1 (6 bases). Trimming removed 1 base at V and 5 bases at J, with 14 bases between. Germline V gene lookup returns CDR1 LGHDT and CDR2 YNNKEL (reference sequence). The CDR3 length is 15 residues. CDR3 amino acids: CASSQGDKTGETQYF. The CDR3 region has the DNA TGTGCCAGCAGCCAAGGGGACAAGACTGGGGAGACCCAGTACTTC.

This clonotype was seen repeatedly, ten times or more. The rearrangement joins TRBV12-3 or TRBV12-4 to TRBJ2-3; 7 nucleotides line up with TRBD1. With 6 bases clipped from V and 4 bases from J, the junction kept 4 bases outside the gene matches. CDR3 size: 13 residues. CDR3 loop: CASRRGGPDTQYF. The CDR3 DNA is TGTGCCAGCAGAAGAGGGGGCCCAGATACGCAGTATTTT.

This clonotype showed up just a few times. This chain connects TRBV29-1 to TRBJ2-3; tentatively, D is TRBD1 (6 bases). The V end was cut by 7 bases, the J end by 3 bases, with 23 bases between. Germline lookup yields CDR1 SQVTM and CDR2 ANQGSEA. The CDR3 sequence is 16 residues long. The CDR3 DNA sequence: TGCAGCGCGAGTCAGAGATTCGTCACAGGGACAGATACGCAGTATTTT. Translating gives CSASQRFVTGTDTQYF.

This clonotype has a count of ten or more. The chain joins TRBV5-1 to TRBJ2-1; 9 bases fit TRBD2. CDR3 length: 14 amino acids. Germline CDR1 and CDR2: SGHRS and YFSETQ. The J segment lost 8 bases and the V segment lost 3 bases, leaving 6 bases of the junction unmatched. CDR3 bases: TGCGCCAGCAGCTGGGCTAGCGGGGTCTATGAGCAGTTCTTC. It yields the protein CASSWASGVYEQFF.

The chain couples TRBV11-2 to TRBJ1-5; D may be TRBD1 (5 bases). From germline, CDR1 is SGHAT and CDR2 FQNNGV. This CDR3 spans 17 amino acids. Trimming took 2 bases from V and 5 from J, leaving 19 bases between them. This CDR3 reads CASSLRASGVGDQPQHF. CDR3 bases: TGTGCCAGCAGCTTACGTGCATCGGGGGTGGGAGATCAGCCCCAGCATTTT. Full variable domain (missing parts from reference TRBV11-2 and TRBJ1-5): EAGVAQSPRYKIIEKRQSVAFWCNPISGHATLYWYQQILGQGPKLLIQFQNNGVVDDSQLPKDRFSAERLKGVDSTLKIQPAKLEDSAVYLCASSLRASGVGDQPQHFGDGTRLSIL.

The rearrangement joins TRBV6-5 to TRBJ1-2, with D maybe TRBD1 (6 bases). This CDR3 has 15 amino acids. V dropped 4 bases and J dropped 4 bases, with 16 bases sitting between them. The germline CDR1 and CDR2 sequences are MNHEY and SVGAGI. The CDR3 nucleotides read TGTGCCAGCAGTTCAGGACAGCGAGGGGCCTATGGCTACACCTTC. This translates into CASSSGQRGAYGYTF.

This clonotype was counted a few times. The V gene is TRBV10-3, the J gene TRBJ1-5, with D possibly matching TRBD1 (6 bases). The CDR3 is 14 residues long. Germline CDR1 is ENHRY and CDR2 is SYGVKD. V lost 8 bases and J lost 1, with 12 bases in between. The CDR3 DNA reads TGTGCCATCTCCCCCGACAGGAGCAATCAGCCCCAGCATTTT. Translating it yields CAISPDRSNQPQHF.

This chain joins TRBV12-3 or TRBV12-4 and TRBJ2-5, with 7 nucleotides matching TRBD1. The CDR3 is 16 residues long. The junction had 12 bases not matched to a gene; V was cut back by 6 bases and J by 2 bases. The CDR3: CASSSGTASPQETQYF. CDR3 nucleotide sequence: TGTGCCAGCAGCTCCGGGACAGCGAGTCCACAAGAGACCCAGTACTTC.

This clonotype came up many times. The V call is TRBV7-2, the J call TRBJ2-1; a weak D match, TRBD1 (6 bases). This CDR3 has 16 amino acids. The V gene's germline CDR1 is SGHTA and CDR2 FQGNSA. V was shortened by 1 base and J by 0 bases, with 10 bases between the two germline ends. CDR3 in amino acids: CASSLGGRGSYNEQFF. CDR3 DNA sequence: TGTGCCAGCAGCTTAGGGGGCAGGGGCTCCTACAATGAGCAGTTCTTC.

This clonotype was seen only a few times. The rearrangement joins TRBV29-1 to TRBJ2-1; D gene uncertain. The CDR3 is 15 residues long. Trimming took 7 bases from V and 4 from J, leaving 20 bases between them. Per germline, CDR1 SQVTM and CDR2 ANQGSEA. The CDR3 coding sequence is TGCAGCGCCGAGGTGGGGTCTGGCGCGTACAATGAGCAGTTCTTC. Translating gives CSAEVGSGAYNEQFF.

The chain employs TRBV7-9 and TRBJ1-4; D is unresolved. Per the germline V gene, CDR1 is SEHNR and CDR2 is FQNEAQ (reference sequence). CDR3 length: 15 residues. V was pared by 1 base and J by 3 bases, with 9 bases between. As DNA, the CDR3 is TGTGCCAGCAGCTTAGAATCGGTCTCTAATGAAAAACTGTTTTTT. It specifies CASSLESVSNEKLFF.

The chain combines TRBV6-5 with TRBJ1-4; D remains unclear. CDR1 is MNHEY, CDR2 SVGAGI, per germline. The CDR3 runs 14 residues. Trimming took 3 bases from V and 6 from J, leaving 11 bases between them. The CDR3 bases are TGTGCCAGCAGTTATCGAAGGGCGGATGAAAAACTGTTTTTT. As protein: CASSYRRADEKLFF.